The entry that follows covers one T cell receptor beta chain sequence. The sample originates from a study of blood T cell repertoires in COVID-19. On the study more broadly: The United States, Italy and Spain provided the acute and convalescent COVID-19 samples. T cells, B-cell-depleted T cells, or PBMCs supplied cDNA or gDNA.

The authors' processing: Amplifying reference gene primers gave estimates of nucleated cell counts. The table came from immunoSEQ multiplex PCR; TCRdb's copy has only in-frame clones and leaves some out. V, J and clone size are those of that table, while D and trimming were read from the DNA. This table holds 200,000 to 250,000 clones, just over 85% found once. Germline V gives CDR1 MNHEY, CDR2 SVGEGT. This CDR3 contains 17 residues. The junction had 1 base not matched to a gene; V was cut back by 4 bases and J by 0 bases. The chain uses TRBV6-2 or TRBV6-3 and TRBJ2-1, with 15 bases identical to TRBD2. The clonotype was recovered from a man older than 75 with acute or convalescent COVID-19. Sequenced material: peripheral blood. The CDR3 DNA follows: TGTGCCAGCAGTTGGACTAGCGGGAGGGCCTCCTACAATGAGCAGTTCTTC. It translates to CASSWTSGRASYNEQFF.